This T cell receptor beta chain was captured by sequencing in a study of beta chain features in type 1 diabetes. Only a few counts were recorded for this clone. Its matching antigen is unknown. Overall study results and limits: Any HLA-type effect on TCRB rearrangement remained unresolved here. A cDNA-based sequencing approach could over-represent cells with high TCR expression.

Since all of the isolated RNA was reverse transcribed, expressed TCRB transcripts were what got sequenced. Data came from immunoSEQ multiplex PCR; TCRdb stores just in-frame clones and leaves some out. The sample lists under 550,000 clones, about an eighth seen once, with 0.045% to 0.05% in the top ten. Trimming left V 5 bases short and J 0 bases short, with 12 bases between. CDR3 length: 15 residues. CDR1 and CDR2 from the germline V gene are SGDLS and YYNGEE. Via CD45RO/CCR7/CD25/CD127/CD95/CD27, cells of the CD4+ naive, central memory, regulatory and stem cell-like memory subsets were sorted. The sequenced sample was naive CD4+ T cells from blood. The source of this sequence is a woman aged 18 to 35 in good health. V gene TRBV9 combines with J gene TRBJ2-1; a weak D match, TRBD2 (6 bases). The CDR3 protein is CASSGGQNSYNEQFF. The CDR3, as DNA: TGTGCCAGCAGTGGAGGGCAGAACTCCTACAATGAGCAGTTCTTC.